Listed here are 24 T cell receptor beta chains from one sample, sequenced in a study of regulatory T cells in long-lasting Graves disease (dated by TCRdb to about 2021). To prepare the library, multiplex PCR was applied. The sequencer listed for this sample is Illumina HiSeq 4000. To build TCR beta libraries, CDR3 regions were amplified by Arm-PCR using iRepertoire HTBI primers. TCRdb handled the public reads itself, with Q25 trimming in fastp and clone calling in MiXCR, and kept productive beta chains. Each CDR3 protein appears once, grouped with its most common genes and DNA. The sample table lists 350,000 to 500,000 distinct CDR3 sequences, around 15% of them with a count of one. About a sixth of the sample belongs to the ten largest clones. The time point label of this sample denotes: newly diagnosed GD, antithyroid drugs for less than 3 months. RNA was extracted from PBMCs in TRIzol for both TCR sequencing and RNA sequencing.

The same data also contributed to another study, on T cells in Graves' hyperthyroidism and ophthalmopathy.

Sequenced material: peripheral blood mononuclear cells (PBMCs), taken at new diagnosis, from a patient treated with antithyroid drugs. The receptors stem from a woman in her 50s with Graves disease. Donor details come from another sample of the same person, matched by shared clones.

This rearrangement joins TRBV5-1 to TRBJ2-1; possible D gene TRBD1, 6 bases. The germline V and J ends were trimmed by 3 bases and 6 bases, with 16 bases remaining between them. CDR3 length: 15 residues. CDR1 and CDR2 from the germline V gene are SGHRS and YFSETQ. CDR3 in amino acids: CASSWTAGEPNEQFF. In DNA, the CDR3 is TGCGCCAGCAGCTGGACAGCCGGAGAGCCCAATGAGCAGTTCTTC. The whole variable domain, filled in from reference TRBV5-1 and TRBJ2-1, reads KAGVTQTPRYLIKTRGQQVTLSCSPISGHRSVSWYQQTPGQGLQFLFEYFSETQRNKGNFPGRFSGRQFSNSRSEMNVSTLELGDSALYLCASSWTAGEPNEQFFGPGTRLTVL.

Ten or more counts support this clonotype. CDR3 nucleotides: TGTGCCAGCAGTGGAATTCAGGGGTTCGGGGCAGATACGCAGTATTTT. Protein sequence: CASSGIQGFGADTQYF. The chain recombines TRBV6-1 with TRBJ2-3; D might be TRBD1 (6 bases). This CDR3 spans 16 amino acids. With 4 bases removed from V and 4 bases from J, the gap between germline ends came to 18 bases. The germline V gene has CDR1 MNHNS and CDR2 SASEGT.

Only a few counts were recorded for this clonotype. The chain recombines TRBV9 with TRBJ2-1; weak D call: TRBD2 (5 bases). V was pared by 4 bases and J by 5 bases, with 13 bases between. Germline lookup yields CDR1 SGDLS and CDR2 YYNGEE. The CDR3 extends over 14 amino acids. The CDR3 region has the DNA TGTGCCAGCAGCCCATCAAGGCGGGACAATGAGCAGTTCTTC. Amino acid sequence: CASSPSRRDNEQFF.

This clonotype came up a few times. V and J are TRBV7-6 and TRBJ1-6, with D uncertain. This CDR3 is built from 14 residues. Trimming removed 3 bases from V and 5 bases from J, with 8 bases in between. In germline, CDR1 is SGHVS, CDR2 FNYEAQ. The CDR3 loop reads CASSLTVNNSPLHF. CDR3 DNA sequence: TGTGCCAGCAGCTTGACCGTCAATAATTCACCCCTCCACTTT.

CDR3 sequence reads: CASSLTRGDTEAFF. CDR3 DNA: TGTGCCAGCAGCCTGACCAGGGGGGACACTGAAGCTTTCTTT. This chain links TRBV3-1 with TRBJ1-1; 7 bases line up with TRBD1. The CDR3 is made up of 14 amino acids. Per germline, CDR1 LGHDT and CDR2 YNNKEL (reference sequence). J was trimmed by 3 bases and V by 4 bases; bases with no gene match: 5.

This clonotype was picked up many times. The V gene is TRBV4-1, the J gene TRBJ2-1; D perhaps matches TRBD2 (6 bases). The V gene's germline CDR1 is MGHRA and CDR2 YSYEKL. The V and J ends lost 7 bases and 5 bases respectively, with 21 bases between them. The CDR3 has 16 amino acids. CDR3 region: CASIPGLALGNNEQFF. In DNA form, the CDR3 reads TGCGCCAGCATCCCGGGGCTAGCGCTAGGTAACAATGAGCAGTTCTTC.

This chain links TRBV10-3 with TRBJ1-6; weak D call: TRBD1 (5 bases). Germline CDR1 ENHRY, CDR2 SYGVKD. CDR3 length equals 15 residues. V was shortened by 8 bases and J by 6 bases, with 17 bases between the two germline ends. CDR3 amino acids: CAIGYGTEINSPLHF. CDR3 DNA sequence: TGTGCCATCGGGTATGGGACGGAAATTAATTCACCCCTCCACTTT.

The table lists this clonotype with many counts. This chain uses TRBV12-3 or TRBV12-4 with TRBJ2-2, with 11 bases identical to TRBD2. The CDR3 has 15 residues. Trimming took 6 bases from V and 4 from J; bases not matched to a gene: 4. For the CDR3, the DNA is TGTGCCAGCAGCGCAGGGACTAGCGGCACCGGGGAGCTGTTTTTT. It encodes CASSAGTSGTGELFF.

The chain is built from TRBV5-1 and TRBJ2-7; D may be TRBD2 (6 bases). Trimming removed 1 base from V and 0 bases from J, with 14 bases in between. This CDR3 spans 16 amino acids. CDR1 is SGHRS and CDR2 is YFSETQ in the germline V gene. CDR3 in DNA: TGCGCCAGCAGCTTGTCCCGGGGGAGGTTCTCCTACGAGCAGTACTTC. Translation gives CASSLSRGRFSYEQYF.

This clonotype showed up just a few times. A much bigger clone sits one base away, suggesting this may be a read error. Here the CDR3 omits its conserved ending phenylalanine or tryptophan, so a read error is the likely source. The V and J genes are TRBV6-5 and TRBJ2-3; D is possibly TRBD2 (6 bases). The CDR3 is 16 amino acids. From germline, CDR1 is MNHEY and CDR2 SVGAGI. Trimming shortened V by 6 bases and J by 0 bases, and 16 bases separated the two germline ends. The CDR3 coding sequence is TGTGCCAGCAGCTACGGGACTGGCCCTAGCACAGATACGCAGTATCTT. It is translated as CASSYGTGPSTDTQYL.

V is TRBV9 and J is TRBJ2-4; TRBD1 aligns across 7 bases. CDR3 length: 14 amino acids. Germline CDR1 is SGDLS and CDR2 is YYNGEE. V gave up 3 bases and J gave up 8 bases; unmatched junction bases: 8. This CDR3 reads CASSGQGTVDIQYF. DNA of the CDR3: TGTGCCAGCAGCGGACAGGGTACCGTCGACATTCAGTACTTC.

This clonotype was seen at least ten times. The chain employs TRBV27 and TRBJ1-1; D is unresolved. V was shortened by 5 bases and J by 8 bases, with 12 bases between the two germline ends. This CDR3 is built from 12 residues. CDR1 MNHEY and CDR2 SMNVEV come from the germline V gene (reference sequence). As DNA, the CDR3 is TGTGCCAGCAGTCCCACCGGCAACGAAGCTTTCTTT. It translates to CASSPTGNEAFF.

This clonotype was seen repeatedly, ten times or more. The chain is built from TRBV20-1 and TRBJ2-7, with D possibly TRBD1 on 5 matching bases. The CDR3 is 14 residues long. CDR1 and CDR2 from the germline V gene are DFQATT and SNEGSKA (reference sequence). V was shortened by 3 bases and J by 2 bases, with 14 bases between the two germline ends. In DNA, the CDR3 is TGCAGTGCTAGTAAGACAGAATACGCCTACGAGCAGTACTTC. It encodes CSASKTEYAYEQYF.

A few counts support this clonotype. The CDR3 loop is CASSFVTGGIDEQYF. CDR3 coding DNA: TGTGCCAGCAGTTTCGTGACGGGAGGAATCGACGAGCAGTACTTC. The chain combines TRBV12-3 or TRBV12-4 with TRBJ2-7, with 7 positions matching TRBD2. J was trimmed by 5 bases and V by 3 bases; bases with no gene match: 10. CDR3 length equals 15 residues.

This clonotype occurred many times. The DNA for the CDR3 is TGTGCCAGCACCGGGACTAAAGAGACCCAGTACTTC. Protein product: CASTGTKETQYF. This chain links TRBV2 with TRBJ2-5; 7 nucleotides agree with TRBD2. This CDR3 has 12 residues. The germline V gene has CDR1 SNHLY and CDR2 FYNNEI. The junction had 2 bases not matched to a gene; V was cut back by 7 bases and J by 3 bases.

This clonotype was detected only a few times. V gene TRBV6-1 combines with J gene TRBJ1-1, with TRBD1 matching over 7 bases. The trim removed 7 bases at V and 3 bases at J, leaving 11 bases unmatched. Germline V gene sequence: CDR1 MNHNS, CDR2 SASEGT. The CDR3 runs 15 residues. The CDR3 region has the DNA TGTGCCAGCAACCCCACAGGGGCCGCTTACACTGAAGCTTTCTTT. It is translated as CASNPTGAAYTEAFF.

This clonotype was seen many times. V usage is TRBV7-2 and J usage is TRBJ1-5; no clear D. The CDR3 is 13 amino acids. Trimming removed 8 bases from V and 0 bases from J, with 8 bases in between. Germline lookup yields CDR1 SGHTA and CDR2 FQGNSA. CDR3 sequence (DNA): TGTGCCAGCCGGGGAAATAGCAATCAGCCCCAGCATTTT. Amino acid sequence: CASRGNSNQPQHF.

This clonotype appeared many times. This chain connects TRBV27 to TRBJ2-7, with D possibly TRBD1 on 5 matching bases. Per the germline V gene, CDR1 is MNHEY and CDR2 is SMNVEV (reference sequence). V was cut by 6 bases and J by 6 bases, with 15 bases left in between. This CDR3 has 13 residues. CDR3 in amino acids: CASRPGHRSEQYF. CDR3 nucleotides: TGTGCCAGCAGACCGGGTCACAGGAGCGAGCAGTACTTC.

This clonotype was observed many times. The chain couples TRBV7-2 to TRBJ2-3, with TRBD1 identical over 7 bases. This CDR3 is 13 amino acids long. The germline CDR1 and CDR2 sequences are SGHTA and FQGNSA. After removal of 4 bases from V and 6 bases from J, the junction contained 4 bases not matched to a gene. CDR3 in amino acids: CASSSIQGDTQYF. CDR3 nucleotides: TGTGCCAGCAGCTCCATACAGGGGGATACGCAGTATTTT.

This clonotype was seen only once. The chain joins TRBV2 to TRBJ2-5, with D possibly being TRBD2 (6 bases). CDR1 is SNHLY and CDR2 is FYNNEI in the germline V gene. Trimming cost V 6 bases and J 3 bases, with 8 bases left between them. The CDR3 is 12 amino acids. CDR3 protein: CASSQREETQYF. The CDR3 region has the DNA TGTGCCAGCAGCCAGCGGGAAGAGACCCAGTACTTC. The complete variable domain, with remaining parts taken from reference TRBV2 and TRBJ2-5, reads EPEVTQTPSHQVTQMGQEVILRCVPISNHLYFYWYRQILGQKVEFLVSFYNNEISEKSEIFDDQFSVERPDGSNFTLKIRSTKLEDSAMYFCASSQREETQYFGPGTRLLVL.

This clonotype was recorded many times. The rearrangement joins TRBV29-1 to TRBJ1-1; the D is unclear. V was cut by 7 bases and J by 2 bases, with 14 bases left in between. Germline V gene lookup returns CDR1 SQVTM and CDR2 ANQGSEA. This CDR3 is 13 amino acids long. DNA for the CDR3: TGCAGCGCTGGACGGAAACTCAACACTGAAGCTTTCTTT. This sequence encodes CSAGRKLNTEAFF. The full variable domain, with the rest looked up from reference TRBV29-1 and TRBJ1-1, is SAVISQKPSRDICQRGTSLTIQCQVDSQVTMMFWYRQQPGQSLTLIATANQGSEATYESGFVIDKFPISRPNLTFSTLTVSNMSPEDSSIYLCSAGRKLNTEAFFGQGTRLTVV.

The J gene is TRBJ2-2, the V gene TRBV28; TRBD1 agrees at 8 bases. CDR1 MDHEN and CDR2 SYDVKM come from the germline V gene. The CDR3 has 14 amino acids. Germline trimming cut 4 bases from V and 7 bases from J; bases unmatched to any gene: 5. The CDR3 loop is CASSSDRVDGELFF. CDR3 nucleotide sequence: TGTGCCAGCAGTTCGGACAGGGTAGACGGGGAGCTGTTTTTT.

This clonotype showed up many times. The gene calls are TRBV12-3 or TRBV12-4 and TRBJ1-1, with 9 bases aligning to TRBD1. The CDR3 contains 14 residues. J gave up 5 bases and V 8 bases, and 9 bases lay outside the gene matches. In DNA form, the CDR3 reads TGTGCCAGCGTCCCGCCCGGACAGGGGACTGAAGCTTTCTTT. Its protein product is CASVPPGQGTEAFF.

At least ten counts were recorded for this clonotype. The CDR3 reads CASEGRLAGLYEQYF. CDR3 nucleotides: TGTGCCAGCGAGGGTAGGCTAGCGGGCTTATACGAGCAGTACTTC. The chain uses TRBV28 and TRBJ2-7; TRBD2 matches at 8 bases. The CDR3 is made up of 15 amino acids. Germline values: CDR1 MDHEN, CDR2 SYDVKM. J gave up 4 bases and V 8 bases, and 13 bases lay outside the gene matches. Using reference TRBV28 and TRBJ2-7 for the parts outside the CDR3, the full variable domain is DVKVTQSSRYLVKRTGEKVFLECVQDMDHENMFWYRQDPGLGLRLIYFSYDVKMKEKGDIPEGYSVSREKKERFSLILESASTNQTSMYLCASEGRLAGLYEQYFGPGTRLTVT.